This TCR beta chain was recorded in a study of cytomegalovirus exposure and HLA in healthy donors. Findings of the study overall: With later analysis, a missense DCLRE1C variant became linked to TCR beta V- and J-gene trimming. A later analysis reportedly identified an Asian-associated ancestry cluster as carrying fewer N-insertions than the 666-donor mean.

PCR amplification relied on 60 Vbeta primers (plus 13 Jbeta primers). Measured with immunoSEQ multiplex PCR; TCRdb has only the in-frame clones, and not every one. The listing contains 95,000 to 150,000 clones. As for this clone: Antigen: not known.

Those who donated were healthy bone marrow donors. CDR1 and CDR2 from the germline V gene are PRHDT and FYEKMQ (reference sequence). CDR3 size: 15 residues. The V gene lost 4 bases and the J gene lost 0 bases, with 10 bases spanning the gap. The receptor's source is a man aged 18 to 29 in good health and CMV-seronegative. Sequencing used PBMCs. The chain employs TRBV13 and TRBJ2-1; D remains ambiguous. The CDR3 sequence: CASSSTPSSYNEQFF. The CDR3 bases are TGTGCCAGCAGCTCGACACCGAGCTCCTACAATGAGCAGTTCTTC.